The 31 T cell receptor beta chains listed next were all sequenced from one sample in a study of blood T cell repertoires in COVID-19. Sequencing was performed with immunoSEQ multiplex PCR; in TCRdb, only in-frame clones are kept and a portion is missing. The sample consists of 65,000 to 90,000 clones, 75% to 90% of them appearing once. Sequenced input: peripheral blood. The receptors stem from an elderly man with COVID-19, enrolled during active disease.

This clone was seen just once. The genes are TRBV5-1 and TRBJ2-3, with a possible D match to TRBD2 (6 bases). This CDR3 contains 14 residues. The V end was cut by 3 bases, the J end by 0 bases, with 8 bases between. Germline CDR1 reads SGHRS; CDR2 reads YFSETQ. The chain's CDR3 is CASSSGTSTDTQYF. The CDR3, as DNA: TGCGCCAGCAGCTCGGGGACTAGCACAGATACGCAGTATTTT.

This rearrangement joins TRBV11-3 to TRBJ1-1; weak D call: TRBD1 (6 bases). This CDR3 comprises 15 residues. The germline CDR1 and CDR2 sequences are SGHNT and YENEEA. Trimming left V 0 bases short and J 5 bases short, with 13 bases between. The CDR3 DNA reads as TGTGCCAGCAGCTTAGAAACAGGGTGGGGGACTGAAGCTTTCTTT. Translating it yields CASSLETGWGTEAFF.

The CDR3 loop is CASSLAGQGSYGYTF. In DNA, the CDR3 is TGTGCCAGCAGCTTAGCGGGACAGGGGAGCTATGGCTACACCTTC. The chain is built from TRBV7-2 and TRBJ1-2; 10 bases match TRBD1. Trimming took 0 bases from V and 4 from J; bases not matched to a gene: 2. CDR1 is SGHTA and CDR2 is FQGNSA in the germline V gene. This CDR3 comprises 15 residues.

The genes are TRBV5-5 and TRBJ1-3, with D unclear. Between the trimmed V and J ends, which lost 4 bases and 0 bases, there was a span of 8 bases. The CDR3 extends over 14 amino acids. Germline V CDR1 and CDR2: SGHKS, YYEKEE (reference sequence). DNA for the CDR3: TGTGCCAGCAGCCTCGAGAGCTCTGGAAACACCATATATTTT. Its protein is CASSLESSGNTIYF.

The genes are TRBV7-3 and TRBJ1-5, with D unresolved. Germline V gives CDR1 SGHTA, CDR2 FQGTGA. With 3 bases removed from V and 4 bases from J, the gap between germline ends came to 7 bases. CDR3 length: 13 amino acids. CDR3 sequence: CASSLASNQPQHF. As DNA, the CDR3 is TGTGCCAGCAGCTTGGCCTCAAATCAGCCCCAGCATTTT.

This CDR3 reads CATSRGEENQPQHF. The DNA for the CDR3 is TGTGCCACCAGCAGAGGGGAGGAGAATCAGCCCCAGCATTTT. The chain employs TRBV15 and TRBJ1-5; D remains unclear. The germline V gene has CDR1 LNHNV and CDR2 YYDKDF (reference sequence). V lost 1 base to trimming and J lost 4 bases, with 8 bases between them. The CDR3 has 14 residues.

V gene TRBV4-3 combines with J gene TRBJ1-2; 10 bases align to TRBD1. Trimming removed 0 bases from V and 4 bases from J; junction bases left unmatched: 14. Per the germline V gene, CDR1 is LGHNA and CDR2 is YSLEER. This CDR3 spans 19 amino acids. This chain's CDR3 is CASSQDRVGQGEGSYGYTF. The CDR3 DNA reads as TGCGCCAGCAGCCAAGATAGGGTAGGACAGGGGGAAGGCTCCTATGGCTACACCTTC.

The V call is TRBV5-1, the J call TRBJ2-5; TRBD2 is a possible D gene (5 bases). The germline V and J ends were trimmed by 0 bases and 9 bases, with 21 bases remaining between them. Germline assignment: CDR1 SGHRS and CDR2 YFSETQ. The CDR3 loop spans 16 amino acids. CDR3 sequence reads: CASSLGWTARPEAQYF. The CDR3 coding sequence is TGCGCCAGCAGCTTGGGGTGGACGGCCAGACCGGAGGCCCAGTACTTC.

A single count supports this clone. The chain joins TRBV10-3 to TRBJ1-1, with a weak D call TRBD1 (6 bases). Germline CDR1 ENHRY, CDR2 SYGVKD. CDR3 size: 13 residues. Between the trimmed V and J ends, which lost 7 bases and 3 bases, there was a span of 12 bases. This CDR3 reads CAINPGEHTEAFF. DNA for the CDR3: TGTGCCATCAATCCAGGGGAGCACACTGAAGCTTTCTTT.

The rearrangement joins TRBV6-5 to TRBJ2-3; D is undetermined. V was pared by 7 bases and J by 2 bases, with 10 bases between. Germline values: CDR1 MNHEY, CDR2 SVGAGI. The CDR3 has 13 amino acids. CDR3 residues: CASTIEPTDTQYF. The CDR3 DNA is TGTGCCAGCACTATAGAACCCACAGATACGCAGTATTTT.

The V and J genes are TRBV29-1 and TRBJ2-7; 8 bases agree with TRBD1. The trim removed 5 bases at V and 0 bases at J, leaving 6 bases unmatched. The germline V gene has CDR1 SQVTM and CDR2 ANQGSEA. The CDR3 is 14 residues long. CDR3: CSVQDRASSYEQYF. CDR3 bases: TGCAGCGTTCAGGACAGGGCCTCCTCCTACGAGCAGTACTTC.

The chain employs TRBV6-5 and TRBJ2-7; possible D gene TRBD2, 5 bases. The CDR3 length is 13 residues. The germline gives CDR1 MNHEY, CDR2 SVGAGI. V was trimmed by 6 bases and J by 1 base, leaving 10 bases between them. CDR3 region: CASSIGLSYEQYF. The CDR3 DNA is TGTGCCAGCAGCATTGGACTGTCCTACGAGCAGTACTTC.

V usage is TRBV15 and J usage is TRBJ1-2, with D possibly matching TRBD1 (5 bases). The CDR3 has 15 residues. Germline V gives CDR1 LNHNV, CDR2 YYDKDF (reference sequence). The ends were cut back, 0 bases at V and 6 bases at J, with 14 bases in the middle. For the CDR3, the DNA is TGTGCCACCAGCAGAGATCTTGGCAGGGAAAATGGCTACACCTTC. Its translation: CATSRDLGRENGYTF.

J is TRBJ2-1 and V is TRBV6-2 or TRBV6-3, with D possibly being TRBD2 (6 bases). CDR3 length: 14 residues. Trimming pared 7 bases from V and 10 bases from J, leaving 20 bases between. Germline V CDR1 and CDR2: MNHEY, SVGEGT. The CDR3 region is CASTPLATFTEQFF. CDR3 coding DNA: TGTGCCAGCACCCCACTAGCTACCTTCACCGAGCAGTTCTTC.

This clone was observed a handful of times. This chain uses TRBV27 with TRBJ1-6; maybe TRBD1 (5 bases). Germline values: CDR1 MNHEY, CDR2 SMNVEV (reference sequence). The CDR3 is 15 residues long. V shed 10 bases and J shed 10 bases, with 23 bases lying between them. The CDR3: CATRGLSIHFSPLHF. In nucleotides, the CDR3 is TGTGCCACCCGGGGACTGTCGATCCACTTCTCACCCCTCCACTTT.

The genes are TRBV9 and TRBJ2-2; D gene unclear. V gave up 4 bases and J gave up 1 base, with 5 bases separating them. CDR1 and CDR2 (germline): SGDLS, YYNGEE. This CDR3 contains 13 residues. CDR3 sequence reads: CASSLLNTGELFF. DNA of the CDR3: TGTGCCAGCAGCTTATTGAACACCGGGGAGCTGTTTTTT.

The V gene is TRBV28, the J gene TRBJ2-6, with 10 bases identical to TRBD1. In germline, CDR1 is MDHEN, CDR2 SYDVKM. J gave up 3 bases and V 6 bases, and 8 bases lay outside the gene matches. There are 17 residues in the CDR3. In nucleotides, the CDR3 is TGTGCCAGCAGACTAGGACAGGGGGTTTATGGGGCCAACGTCCTGACTTTC. Translation: CASRLGQGVYGANVLTF.

The CDR3 protein is CASTQGRGTEAFF. The CDR3 bases are TGTGCCAGCACCCAGGGGAGGGGAACTGAAGCTTTCTTT. The chain combines TRBV12-3 or TRBV12-4 with TRBJ1-1; TRBD1 might be the D (6 bases). This CDR3 is built from 13 residues. The V and J ends lost 7 bases and 5 bases respectively, with 14 bases between them.

The V and J genes are TRBV7-6 and TRBJ2-7, with TRBD1 identical over 9 bases. The germline CDR1 and CDR2 sequences are SGHVS and FNYEAQ. The CDR3 is 14 amino acids. Losses at the gene ends were 5 bases for V and 6 bases for J; bases not matched to a gene: 8. The CDR3 nucleotides are TGTGCCAGCAGCCTACAGGGGGCTCTAGGCGAGCAGTACTTC. Its protein is CASSLQGALGEQYF.

The rearrangement uses TRBV19 and TRBJ2-7, with TRBD1 matching 7 bases. Germline V CDR1 and CDR2: LNHDA, SQIVND (reference sequence). The CDR3 loop spans 17 amino acids. The J segment lost 3 bases and the V segment lost 3 bases, leaving 14 bases of the junction unmatched. CDR3 coding DNA: TGTGCCAGTAGTATTTCTCGGGGCCCGGACAGGATCTACGAGCAGTACTTC. Translated: CASSISRGPDRIYEQYF. The whole variable domain, remainder taken from reference TRBV19 and TRBJ2-7, is DGGITQSPKYLFRKEGQNVTLSCEQNLNHDAMYWYRQDPGQGLRLIYYSQIVNDFQKGDIAEGYSVSREKKESFPLTVTSAQKNPTAFYLCASSISRGPDRIYEQYFGPGTRLTVT.

The rearrangement uses TRBV18 and TRBJ2-3; a weak D match, TRBD1 (6 bases). V lost 3 bases to trimming and J lost 1 base, with 11 bases between them. Per germline, CDR1 KGHSH and CDR2 LQKENI. The CDR3 length is 15 residues. The CDR3 DNA sequence: TGTGCCAGCTCACCTACAGGGTCGGGCACAGATACGCAGTATTTT. As protein: CASSPTGSGTDTQYF.

The chain recombines TRBV18 with TRBJ1-1; D is undetermined. The ends were cut back, 2 bases at V and 6 bases at J, with 19 bases in the middle. CDR3 size: 16 residues. Germline values: CDR1 KGHSH, CDR2 LQKENI. Here the CDR3 reads CASSPSVTTYYAEAFF. As DNA, the CDR3 is TGTGCCAGCTCACCATCGGTGACAACATATTATGCTGAAGCTTTCTTT.

A few counts support this clone. The chain combines TRBV7-9 with TRBJ1-1, with a possible D match to TRBD1 (5 bases). Germline CDR1 and CDR2: SEHNR and FQNEAQ (reference sequence). The CDR3 extends over 12 amino acids. V gave up 3 bases and J gave up 8 bases, with 10 bases separating them. The CDR3 coding sequence is TGTGCCAGCAGCTTTTACCCAGGGGAAGCTTTCTTT. It codes for CASSFYPGEAFF.

This chain connects TRBV12-3 or TRBV12-4 to TRBJ1-5; no firm D call. CDR3 size: 12 residues. V lost 7 bases and J lost 4, with 8 bases in between. The CDR3 sequence is CASKGGNQPQHF. The CDR3 DNA reads as TGTGCCAGCAAGGGCGGGAATCAGCCCCAGCATTTT.

The rearrangement uses TRBV27 and TRBJ2-5; TRBD2 matches at 12 bases. Germline CDR1 and CDR2: MNHEY and SMNVEV (reference sequence). The V gene end was trimmed by 5 bases and the J gene end by 5 bases; junction bases not matched to a gene: 9. The CDR3 runs 16 residues. CDR3 nucleotides: TGTGCCAGCAGTGTGTCTAGCGGGGGGGCCTTGGAGACCCAGTACTTC. It yields the protein CASSVSSGGALETQYF.

This chain connects TRBV10-3 to TRBJ1-1; the match to TRBD1 covers 8 bases. CDR3 length: 15 residues. The trim removed 3 bases at V and 2 bases at J, leaving 5 bases unmatched. Looked up from germline, CDR1 is ENHRY and CDR2 is SYGVKD. This CDR3 reads CAISDTGGSNTEAFF. The CDR3 DNA sequence: TGTGCCATCAGTGATACAGGGGGGTCAAACACTGAAGCTTTCTTT.

The gene calls are TRBV5-4 and TRBJ1-2; tentative D call: TRBD1 (5 bases). The V and J ends lost 3 bases and 4 bases respectively, with 7 bases between them. CDR3 length: 12 residues. Germline assignment: CDR1 SGHNT and CDR2 YYREEE (reference sequence). The CDR3 region is CASSSDSYGYTF. Written as DNA, the CDR3 is TGTGCCAGCAGCTCAGACAGCTATGGCTACACCTTC.

The chain links TRBV5-4 to TRBJ2-1; 11 bases are a match to TRBD2. The ends lost 5 bases at V and 4 bases at J; junction bases unmatched: 5. The germline V gene has CDR1 SGHNT and CDR2 YYREEE (reference sequence). CDR3 length: 15 residues. The CDR3: CASRPGTSGYNEQFF. Written as DNA, the CDR3 is TGTGCCAGCAGACCCGGGACTAGCGGATACAATGAGCAGTTCTTC.

A single count supports this clone. V and J are TRBV19 and TRBJ1-5, with no clear D. CDR3 length: 13 residues. Germline CDR1 is LNHDA and CDR2 is SQIVND (reference sequence). Here the CDR3 reads CATGGIAGQPQHF. DNA of the CDR3: TGTGCAACTGGCGGGATAGCTGGGCAGCCCCAGCATTTT.

This clone was observed once. The CDR3 DNA follows: TGTGCCAGTAGTATACGACAGGTTAATTCACCCCTCCACTTT. Translation: CASSIRQVNSPLHF. The chain has TRBV19 and TRBJ1-6, with D tentatively TRBD1 (6 bases). CDR3 length: 14 amino acids. The V end lost 2 bases, the J end lost 6 bases, and 8 bases lay between the germline ends. Per germline, CDR1 LNHDA and CDR2 SQIVND (reference sequence). The full variable domain, with the rest looked up from reference TRBV19 and TRBJ1-6, is DGGITQSPKYLFRKEGQNVTLSCEQNLNHDAMYWYRQDPGQGLRLIYYSQIVNDFQKGDIAEGYSVSREKKESFPLTVTSAQKNPTAFYLCASSIRQVNSPLHFGNGTRLTVT.

The chain joins TRBV5-4 to TRBJ2-2; TRBD1 agrees at 8 bases. Germline CDR1 is SGHNT and CDR2 is YYREEE (reference sequence). There are 14 residues in the CDR3. Trimming took 4 bases from V and 4 from J; bases not matched to a gene: 3. The CDR3 region is CASSLGQATGELFF. The DNA for the CDR3 is TGTGCCAGCAGCCTGGGACAGGCCACCGGGGAGCTGTTTTTT. The entire variable domain, with the rest obtained from reference TRBV5-4 and TRBJ2-2, is as follows: ETGVTQSPTHLIKTRGQQVTLRCSSQSGHNTVSWYQQALGQGPQFIFQYYREEENGRGNFPPRFSGLQFPNYSSELNVNALELDDSALYLCASSLGQATGELFFGEGSRLTVL.